This T cell receptor beta chain is from a study of T-cell memory formation after mild COVID-19. General study findings and limits: Chiefly within CM and EM were the contracting CD4+ clones; CD8+ ones were within EMRA. The study detected some responding clones in pre-infection memory, suggesting cross-reactive memory joined. A balance of CD4 and CD8 characterized clones contracting day 15 to 85, whereas later expanders leaned CD4+.

This clonotype was observed a handful of times. Its antigen is undetermined. Each CDR3 protein gets one entry after TCRdb re-called the 5' RACE reads with MiXCR. The sample carries roughly 450,000 distinct CDR3 sequences, about 20% recorded once. Sequenced: PBMCs or a T cell subset sorted from them (not recorded which). The TCR comes from an adult woman who had mild COVID-19 (a few samples of this study predate the infection). Cell type and time point are not known.

The CDR3 nucleotides are TGTGCCAGCGGGACTTATTACGAGCAGTACTTC. Its protein is CASGTYYEQYF. The J gene is TRBJ2-7, the V gene TRBV12-3 or TRBV12-4, with D perhaps TRBD2 (6 bases). Trimming removed 8 bases from V and 4 bases from J, with 9 bases in between. The CDR3 sequence is 11 residues long.